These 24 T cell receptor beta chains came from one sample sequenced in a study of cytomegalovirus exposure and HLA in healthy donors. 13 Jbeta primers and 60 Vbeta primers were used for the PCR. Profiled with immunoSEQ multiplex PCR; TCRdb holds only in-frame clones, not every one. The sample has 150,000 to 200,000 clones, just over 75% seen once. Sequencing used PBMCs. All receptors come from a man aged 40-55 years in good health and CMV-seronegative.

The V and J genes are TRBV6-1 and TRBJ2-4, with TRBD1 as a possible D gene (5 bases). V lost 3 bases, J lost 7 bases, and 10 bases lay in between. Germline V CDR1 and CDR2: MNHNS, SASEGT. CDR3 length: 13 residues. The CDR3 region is CASSDSDTNIQYF. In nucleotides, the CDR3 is TGTGCCAGCAGTGACTCGGACACGAACATTCAGTACTTC.

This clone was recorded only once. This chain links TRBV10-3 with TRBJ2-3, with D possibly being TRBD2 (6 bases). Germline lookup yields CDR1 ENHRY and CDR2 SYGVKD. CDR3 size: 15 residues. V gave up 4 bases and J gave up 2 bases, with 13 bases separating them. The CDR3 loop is CAISVSGPNTDTQYF. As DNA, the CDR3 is TGTGCCATCAGTGTTAGCGGACCTAACACAGATACGCAGTATTTT.

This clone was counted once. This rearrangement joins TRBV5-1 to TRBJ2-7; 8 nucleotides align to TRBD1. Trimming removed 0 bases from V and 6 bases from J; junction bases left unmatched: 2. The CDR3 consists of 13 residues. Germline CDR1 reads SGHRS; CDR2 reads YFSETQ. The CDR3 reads CASSLDTGGEQYV. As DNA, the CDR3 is TGCGCCAGCAGCTTGGATACAGGGGGCGAGCAGTACGTC.

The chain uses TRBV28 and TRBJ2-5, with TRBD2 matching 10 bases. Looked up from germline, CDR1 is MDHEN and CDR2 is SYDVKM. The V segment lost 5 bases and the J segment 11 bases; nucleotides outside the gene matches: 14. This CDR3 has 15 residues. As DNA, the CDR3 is TGTGCCAGCAGTGGGTCTAGCGGGAGTAGGTATGAGCAGTACTTC. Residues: CASSGSSGSRYEQYF. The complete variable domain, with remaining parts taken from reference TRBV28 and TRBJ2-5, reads DVKVTQSSRYLVKRTGEKVFLECVQDMDHENMFWYRQDPGLGLRLIYFSYDVKMKEKGDIPEGYSVSREKKERFSLILESASTNQTSMYLCASSGSSGSRYEQYFGPGTRLLVL.

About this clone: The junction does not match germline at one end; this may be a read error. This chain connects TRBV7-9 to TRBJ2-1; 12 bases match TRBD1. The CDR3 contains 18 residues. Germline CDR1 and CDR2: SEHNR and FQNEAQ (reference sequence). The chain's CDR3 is CSSSSNRDRGPTGNEQFF. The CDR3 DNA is TGTTCCAGCAGCTCCAACCGGGACAGGGGGCCTACGGGGAATGAGCAGTTCTTC.

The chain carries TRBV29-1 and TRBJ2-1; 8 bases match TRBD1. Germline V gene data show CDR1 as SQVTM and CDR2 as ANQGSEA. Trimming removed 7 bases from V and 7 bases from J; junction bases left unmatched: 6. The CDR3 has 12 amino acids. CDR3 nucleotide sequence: TGCAGCGCCCACAGGGGGAGAAATGAGCAGTTCTTC. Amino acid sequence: CSAHRGRNEQFF.

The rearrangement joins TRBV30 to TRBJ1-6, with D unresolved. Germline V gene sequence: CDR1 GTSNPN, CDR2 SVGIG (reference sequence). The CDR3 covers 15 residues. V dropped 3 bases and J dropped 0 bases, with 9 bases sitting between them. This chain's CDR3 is CAWRRRDSYNSPLHF. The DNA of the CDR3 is TGTGCCTGGAGAAGGAGAGACTCCTATAATTCACCCCTCCACTTT.

The CDR3: CASSEGTSVNNEQFF. As DNA, the CDR3 is TGCGCCAGCAGCGAGGGGACTAGCGTGAACAATGAGCAGTTCTTC. The chain has TRBV5-1 and TRBJ2-1, with 10 positions matching TRBD2. Trimming removed 4 bases from V and 5 bases from J; junction bases left unmatched: 6. CDR1 and CDR2 from the germline V gene are SGHRS and YFSETQ. CDR3 length equals 15 residues.

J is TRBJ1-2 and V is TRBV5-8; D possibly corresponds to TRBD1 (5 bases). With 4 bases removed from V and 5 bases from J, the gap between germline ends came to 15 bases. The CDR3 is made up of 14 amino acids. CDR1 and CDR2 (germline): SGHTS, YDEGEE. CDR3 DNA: TGTGCCAGCAGCCTTAAGGGGATTGGATATGGCTACACCTTC. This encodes CASSLKGIGYGYTF.

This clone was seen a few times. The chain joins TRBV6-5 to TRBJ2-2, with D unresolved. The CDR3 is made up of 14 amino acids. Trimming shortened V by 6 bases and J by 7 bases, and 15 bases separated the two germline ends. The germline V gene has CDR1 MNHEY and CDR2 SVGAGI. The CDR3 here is CASSRTQTHGELFF. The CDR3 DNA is TGTGCCAGCAGCCGCACCCAGACTCACGGGGAGCTGTTTTTT.

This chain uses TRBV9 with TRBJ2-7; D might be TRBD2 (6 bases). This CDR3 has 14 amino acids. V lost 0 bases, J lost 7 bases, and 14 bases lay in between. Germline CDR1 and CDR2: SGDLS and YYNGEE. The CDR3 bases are TGTGCCAGCAGCGTAGTTGGGACTCCATGGGAGCAGTACTTC. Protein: CASSVVGTPWEQYF.

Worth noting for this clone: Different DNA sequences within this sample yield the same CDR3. CDR3: CASSMEDQGLATEAFF. CDR3 sequence (DNA): TGTGCCAGTAGTATGGAGGACCAGGGGCTTGCCACTGAAGCTTTCTTT. The chain has TRBV19 and TRBJ1-1; maybe TRBD1 (6 bases). This CDR3 comprises 16 residues. V lost 3 bases to trimming and J lost 4 bases, with 18 bases between them. Germline V CDR1 and CDR2: LNHDA, SQIVND (reference sequence).

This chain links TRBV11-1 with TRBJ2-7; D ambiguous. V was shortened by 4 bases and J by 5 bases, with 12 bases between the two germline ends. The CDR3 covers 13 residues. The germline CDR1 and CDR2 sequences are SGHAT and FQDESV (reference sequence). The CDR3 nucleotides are TGTGCCAGCAGCTCACCGGAGCTCCACGAGCAGTACTTC. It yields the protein CASSSPELHEQYF.

The chain's CDR3 is CAWSSGGGKLFF. In DNA, the CDR3 is TGTGCCTGGAGTTCAGGGGGAGGCAAACTGTTTTTT. The rearrangement joins TRBV30 to TRBJ1-4, with 7 bases identical to TRBD1. The V and J ends lost 2 bases and 11 bases, in that order; junction bases with no gene match: 5. This CDR3 comprises 12 residues. Germline V gene sequence: CDR1 GTSNPN, CDR2 SVGIG (reference sequence).

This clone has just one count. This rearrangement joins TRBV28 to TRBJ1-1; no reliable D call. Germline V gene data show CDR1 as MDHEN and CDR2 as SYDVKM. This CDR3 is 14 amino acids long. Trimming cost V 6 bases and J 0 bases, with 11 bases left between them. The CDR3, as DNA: TGTGCCAGCAGCCTCAGGCACATGAACACTGAAGCTTTCTTT. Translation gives CASSLRHMNTEAFF.

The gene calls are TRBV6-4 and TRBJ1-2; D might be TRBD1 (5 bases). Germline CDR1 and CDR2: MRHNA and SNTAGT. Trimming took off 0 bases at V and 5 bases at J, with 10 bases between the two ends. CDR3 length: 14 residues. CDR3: CASSDSSGAYGYTF. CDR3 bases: TGTGCCAGCAGTGACTCGAGCGGGGCGTATGGCTACACCTTC.

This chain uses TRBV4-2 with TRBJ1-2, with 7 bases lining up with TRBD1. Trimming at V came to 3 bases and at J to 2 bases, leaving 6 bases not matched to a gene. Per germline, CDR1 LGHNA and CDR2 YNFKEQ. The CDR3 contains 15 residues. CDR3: CASSHEDRLNYGYTF. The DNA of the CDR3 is TGTGCCAGCAGCCACGAGGACAGGTTAAACTATGGCTACACCTTC.

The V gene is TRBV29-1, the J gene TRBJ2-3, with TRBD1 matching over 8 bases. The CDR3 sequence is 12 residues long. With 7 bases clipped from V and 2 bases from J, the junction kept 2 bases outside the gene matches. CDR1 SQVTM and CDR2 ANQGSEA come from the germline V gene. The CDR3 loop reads CSAGQDTDTQYF. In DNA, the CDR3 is TGCAGCGCGGGACAGGACACAGATACGCAGTATTTT.

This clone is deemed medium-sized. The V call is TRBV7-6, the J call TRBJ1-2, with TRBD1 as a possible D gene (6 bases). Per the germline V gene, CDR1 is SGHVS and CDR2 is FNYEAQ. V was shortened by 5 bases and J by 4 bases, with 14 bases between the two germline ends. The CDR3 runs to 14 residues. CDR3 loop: CASSPGPGAYGYTF. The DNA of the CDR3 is TGTGCCAGCAGCCCGGGGCCAGGGGCCTATGGCTACACCTTC.

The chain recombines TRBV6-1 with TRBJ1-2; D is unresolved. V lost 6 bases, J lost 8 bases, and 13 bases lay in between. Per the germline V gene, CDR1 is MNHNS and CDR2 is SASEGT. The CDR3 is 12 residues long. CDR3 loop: CASRKGDRGYTF. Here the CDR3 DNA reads TGTGCCAGCAGGAAGGGAGACCGCGGCTACACCTTC.

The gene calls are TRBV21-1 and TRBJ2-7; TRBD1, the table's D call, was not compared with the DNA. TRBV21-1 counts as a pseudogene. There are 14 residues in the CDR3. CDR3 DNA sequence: TGTGCCAGCAGCCGCAGGGCGGCTTGGAACGAGCAGTACGTC. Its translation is CASSRRAAWNEQYV.

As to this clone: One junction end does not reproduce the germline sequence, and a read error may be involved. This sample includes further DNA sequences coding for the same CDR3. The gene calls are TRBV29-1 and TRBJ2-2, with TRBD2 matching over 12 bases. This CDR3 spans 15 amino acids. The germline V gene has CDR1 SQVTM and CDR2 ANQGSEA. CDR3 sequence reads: CSVRTSGANTGELFF. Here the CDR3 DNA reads TGTAGCGTCCGGACTAGCGGGGCCAACACCGGGGAGCTGTTTTTT.

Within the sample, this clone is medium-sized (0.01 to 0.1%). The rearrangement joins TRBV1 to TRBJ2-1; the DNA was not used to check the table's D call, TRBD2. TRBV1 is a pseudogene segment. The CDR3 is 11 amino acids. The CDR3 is CTSSLDNEQFF. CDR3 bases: TGCACCAGCAGCCTAGACAATGAGCAGTTCTTC.

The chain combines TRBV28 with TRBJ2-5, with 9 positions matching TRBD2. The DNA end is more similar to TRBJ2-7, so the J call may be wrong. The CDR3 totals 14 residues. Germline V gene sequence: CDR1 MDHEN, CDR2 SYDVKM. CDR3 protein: CASSLSGRLYEQYF. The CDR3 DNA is TGTGCCAGCAGTTTAAGCGGGAGGTTGTACGAGCAGTACTTC.